This is a list of T cell receptor beta chains from one sample in a study of shared clonotypes between healthy human individuals. Here immunoSEQ multiplex PCR was the method, and the copy in TCRdb shows in-frame clones only, minus some. The sample shows about 1 million clones, approximately 70% of them seen only once. Input material: memory CD4+ T cells sorted from blood. The receptor set was obtained from a man younger than 30 in good health. Each CDR3 is given with its conserved first and last residue. Each record gives: J gene, D gene, clone size, V gene, CDR3 DNA, CDR3 protein. D genes are given only for firm matches. The size of a clone is reported for some rows only, either as once, few or many, or as a class for expanded clones.

>TRBJ2-2|NA|NA|TRBV14
TGTGCCAGCAGCTACAGGACCGGGGAGCTGTTTTTT
CASSYRTGELFF
>TRBJ2-3|NA|NA|TRBV13
TGTGCCAGCAGCTTAGGAGCAGATACGCAGTATTTT
CASSLGADTQYF
>TRBJ1-3|NA|NA|TRBV2
TGTGCCAGCAGCGTCAACAGGGCTGGCTCTGGAAACACCATATATTTT
CASSVNRAGSGNTIYF
>TRBJ2-7|TRBD1|NA|TRBV5-1
TGCGCCAGCAGGATGGGACAGGGGGTCTACGAGCAGTACTTC
CASRMGQGVYEQYF
>TRBJ2-3|NA|NA|TRBV2
TGTGCCAGCAGTGGAGAACCTTATACGCAGTATTTT
CASSGEPYTQYF
>TRBJ1-2|TRBD1|NA|TRBV4-1
TGCGCCAGCAGCCAAGAATGGGACAGGGACTACTTTTATGGCTACACCTTC
CASSQEWDRDYFYGYTF
>TRBJ2-1|NA|NA|TRBV5-1
TGCGCCAGCACCACTGGTTGGGGTGAGCCCTACAATGAGCAGTTCTTC
CASTTGWGEPYNEQFF
>TRBJ2-1|NA|NA|TRBV5-1
TGCGCCAGCAGCGTCGGAGGAGAACTCAATGAGCAGTTCTTC
CASSVGGELNEQFF
>TRBJ2-5|NA|NA|TRBV5-1
TGCGCCAGCAGCCCCGGGACCTACAAAGAGACCCAGTACTTC
CASSPGTYKETQYF
>TRBJ1-5|NA|few|TRBV5-6
TGTGCCAGCAGCCTAAGAAAAAACAGTATCAATCAGCCCCAGCATTTT
CASSLRKNSINQPQHF
>TRBJ1-4|TRBD1|NA|TRBV12-5
TGTGCTAGTGGTTTCTTTCAGGGGGCGGTTAATGAAAAACTGTTTTTT
CASGFFQGAVNEKLFF
>TRBJ1-1|NA|NA|TRBV2
TGTGCCAGCAGTCGGGAGAGGGGGAACACTGAAGCTTTCTTT
CASSRERGNTEAFF
>TRBJ2-1|TRBD2|few|TRBV5-1
TGCGCCAGCAGCAGGACTAGCGGGGGGTCTTACAATGAGCAGTTCTTC
CASSRTSGGSYNEQFF
>TRBJ1-5|NA|NA|TRBV30
TGTGCCTGGGGGGACGGACGCAATCAGCCCCAGCATTTT
CAWGDGRNQPQHF
>TRBJ2-7|TRBD1|few|TRBV5-6
TGTGCCAGCAGCTTGTGGCTCCTGGGACAGGGGAAAGACGAGCAGTACTTC
CASSLWLLGQGKDEQYF
>TRBJ1-2|TRBD1|NA|TRBV29-1
TGCAGCGTTGAGACCGGGACAGCAATTCACACCTTC
CSVETGTAIHTF
>TRBJ2-3|TRBD2|NA|TRBV29-1
TGCAGCGCATTAAAGTTCGGTAGCGGGAGGTTTGTAGATACGCAGTATTTT
CSALKFGSGRFVDTQYF
>TRBJ2-7|NA|NA|TRBV27
TGTGCCAGCAGTTTATCGGGGGCCCTCTTTGGGGAGCAGTACTTC
CASSLSGALFGEQYF
>TRBJ2-3|TRBD2|NA|TRBV10-3
TGTGCCATCAGTGACTGGCTAGCGGGAACAGATACGCAGTATTTT
CAISDWLAGTDTQYF
>TRBJ1-4|TRBD1|NA|TRBV15
TGTGCCACCAGCAGAGACAGGGGGCGACGTGAAAAACTGTTTTTT
CATSRDRGRREKLFF
>TRBJ1-4|NA|NA|TRBV2
TGTGCCAGCAAGTGGGACCTGAATGAAAAACTGTTTTTT
CASKWDLNEKLFF
>TRBJ1-5|NA|few|TRBV9
TGTGCCAGCAGCACCGGGCCGGAAAATCAGCCCCAGCATTTT
CASSTGPENQPQHF
>TRBJ1-2|NA|NA|TRBV7-9
TGTGCCAGCAGCCCGCGCGGGGGCGACTATGGCTACACCTTC
CASSPRGGDYGYTF
>TRBJ1-3|NA|NA|TRBV28
TGTGCCAGCATGCCAGATGGATTTGACACCATATATTTT
CASMPDGFDTIYF
>TRBJ1-1|NA|NA|TRBV7-6
TGTGCCAGCAGCTTATTTAGCCTGAACACTGAAGCTTTCTTT
CASSLFSLNTEAFF
>TRBJ2-3|NA|NA|TRBV13
TGTGCCAGCAGCTTAAATGTAGGAGATACGCAGTATTTT
CASSLNVGDTQYF
>TRBJ2-3|NA|NA|TRBV4-1
TGCGCCAGCAGCCACGGGGCTAGCGTGGGAGATACGCAGTATTTT
CASSHGASVGDTQYF
>TRBJ2-5|TRBD1|NA|TRBV9
TGTGCCAGCAGCCCCAGACAGGGCTCGCCTCAAGAGACCCAGTACTTC
CASSPRQGSPQETQYF
>TRBJ1-4|NA|NA|TRBV6-1
TGTGCCAGCAGTGCCCAGGGGTTGAGCGGACTGTTTTTT
CASSAQGLSGLFF
>TRBJ1-5|NA|few|TRBV5-6
TGTGCCAGCAGCCTGGGGCAGGGGATAGGGCAGCCCCAGCATTTT
CASSLGQGIGQPQHF
>TRBJ2-5|TRBD2|NA|TRBV10-3
TGTGCCATCAGTGAGTCCGGGGGGGGCCAAGAGACCCAGTACTTC
CAISESGGGQETQYF
>TRBJ1-6|TRBD1|few|TRBV5-1
TGCGCCAGCAGCTTACAGGGGGATAATTCACCCCTCCACTTT
CASSLQGDNSPLHF
>TRBJ2-1|NA|NA|TRBV11-2
TGTGCCAGCAGCTTAGGAAGGACTAATAATGAGCAGTTCTTC
CASSLGRTNNEQFF
>TRBJ2-4|NA|few|TRBV15
TGTGCCACCAGCAGGGGGTCAGGGGCCAAAAACATTCAGTACTTC
CATSRGSGAKNIQYF
>TRBJ1-1|NA|NA|TRBV2
TGTGCCAGCAGCGGATGGGGACTTCGTGAAGCTTTCTTT
CASSGWGLREAFF
>TRBJ1-2|TRBD1|NA|TRBV6-1
TGTGCCAGCAGTGAAATAGGGGACAGAGGCTACACCTTC
CASSEIGDRGYTF
>TRBJ1-6|NA|NA|TRBV7-3
TGTGCCAGCAGCCCTTCCCCCTATAATTCACCCCTCCACTTT
CASSPSPYNSPLHF
>TRBJ1-5|NA|once|TRBV27
TGTGCCAGCAGTTTCGGGGGGATGATTAGTGAGCCCCAGCATTTT
CASSFGGMISEPQHF
>TRBJ2-5|TRBD1|once|TRBV6-6
TGTGCCAGCACTTTCCAGGACAGGGCTGGTGAGACCCAGTACTTC
CASTFQDRAGETQYF
>TRBJ1-1|NA|few|TRBV6-1
TGTGCCAGCAGTGTTTCGGACACCCGCGAAGCTTTCTTT
CASSVSDTREAFF
>TRBJ2-2|NA|NA|TRBV30
TGTGCCTGGAGTCGTCCGAACACCGGGGAGCTGTTTTTT
CAWSRPNTGELFF
>TRBJ1-4|NA|NA|TRBV18
TGTGCCAGCTCACGAAAATCGGACTTGGGGGAAAAACTGTTTTTT
CASSRKSDLGEKLFF
>TRBJ1-1|NA|NA|TRBV5-5
TGTGCCAGCAGCCGGGCGTTTGACACTGAAGCTTTCTTT
CASSRAFDTEAFF
>TRBJ2-3|TRBD2|once|TRBV4-1
TGCGCCAGCAGCCTCTACCTAGCGGGGGATGGGAATACGCAGTATTTT
CASSLYLAGDGNTQYF
>TRBJ1-1|NA|NA|TRBV14
TGTGCCAGCAGCCAACATCAGGGCTCTGAAGCTTTCTTT
CASSQHQGSEAFF
>TRBJ1-2|NA|few|TRBV6-1
TGTGCCAGCAGTGATGCCGAAAGGGACGGCTACACCTTC
CASSDAERDGYTF